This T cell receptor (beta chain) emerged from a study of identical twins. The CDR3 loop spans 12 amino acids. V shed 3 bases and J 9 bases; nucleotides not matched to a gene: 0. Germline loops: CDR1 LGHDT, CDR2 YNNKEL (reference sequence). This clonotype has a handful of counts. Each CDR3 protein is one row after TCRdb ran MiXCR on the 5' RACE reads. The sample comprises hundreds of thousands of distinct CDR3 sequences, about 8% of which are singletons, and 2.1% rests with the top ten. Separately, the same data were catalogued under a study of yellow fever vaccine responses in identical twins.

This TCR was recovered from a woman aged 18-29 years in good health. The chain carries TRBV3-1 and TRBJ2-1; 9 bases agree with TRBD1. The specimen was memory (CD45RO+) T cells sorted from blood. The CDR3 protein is CASSQTGGEQFF. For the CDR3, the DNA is TGTGCCAGCAGCCAGACAGGGGGTGAGCAGTTCTTC.